Following are 10 T cell receptor beta chains from one sample sequenced in a study of blood T cells in healthy people across ages. The authors ran a second PCR of 7 to 11 cycles using a sample-barcoded 5' primer and a J-beta primer mix. TCRdb passed the 5' RACE reads through MiXCR, listing each CDR3 protein once. The sample carries almost 1 million distinct CDR3 sequences, about 51% recorded once. Sequencing was carried out using blood. These receptors were taken from a woman in her sixties in good health.

This clonotype was detected a few times. An end of the junction differs from the germline gene, which may be a read error. The chain combines TRBV29-1 with TRBJ2-3; no firm D call. Germline V gene data show CDR1 as SQVTM and CDR2 as ANQGSEA. The CDR3 spans 11 residues. DNA for the CDR3: TGCAGCGGTGAAGATCCAGATACGCAGTATTTT. Amino acids: CSGEDPDTQYF.

The chain combines TRBV4-3 with TRBJ2-7; 9 bases agree with TRBD2. The V and J ends lost 1 base and 3 bases, in that order; junction bases with no gene match: 4. The germline V gene encodes CDR1 LGHNA and CDR2 YSLEER. The CDR3 spans 15 residues. The CDR3 DNA follows: TGCGCCAGCAGCCAAGCTCAAGCGGGAGGCTACGAGCAGTACTTC. Amino acids: CASSQAQAGGYEQYF.

Comments on this clonotype: Germline and junction disagree at one end, which may indicate a read error. This chain joins TRBV11-3 and TRBJ2-1; D possibly corresponds to TRBD1 (6 bases). The length of the CDR3 is 17 residues. The V gene's germline CDR1 is SGHNT and CDR2 YENEEA. The CDR3 here is CAGSLVLGGGKFDEQFF. In DNA form, the CDR3 reads TGTGCCGGCAGCTTAGTTTTAGGGGGTGGGAAGTTCGATGAGCAGTTCTTC.

Only a few counts were recorded for this clonotype. V and J are TRBV5-4 and TRBJ2-3, with 7 bases lining up with TRBD2. This CDR3 is built from 14 residues. The V and J ends lost 6 bases and 4 bases, in that order; junction bases with no gene match: 8. CDR1 and CDR2 (germline): SGHNT, YYREEE (reference sequence). The CDR3 DNA follows: TGTGCCAGCACCGAACTGGCGGGAGCAGATACGCAGTATTTT. Protein sequence: CASTELAGADTQYF.

The CDR3 is CASSPQVGTSGEQFF. The CDR3 bases are TGTGCCAGCAGCCCCCAGGTGGGGACTTCGGGTGAGCAGTTCTTC. The chain is built from TRBV7-2 and TRBJ2-1, with D perhaps matching TRBD2 (6 bases). Per germline, CDR1 SGHTA and CDR2 FQGNSA. The CDR3 has 15 amino acids. The V end lost 5 bases, the J end lost 9 bases, and 20 bases lay between the germline ends.

J is TRBJ2-1 and V is TRBV20-1; a possible D gene is TRBD1 (5 bases). The CDR3 extends over 13 amino acids. V was pared by 1 base and J by 13 bases, with 17 bases between. CDR1 and CDR2 from the germline V gene are DFQATT and SNEGSKA (reference sequence). The CDR3 DNA reads as TGCAGTGCTAGAGTTACAGGTGCAGAGACCCAGTTCTTC. Translation gives CSARVTGAETQFF.

The CDR3 is CASIPASGRSSSTDTQYF. CDR3 DNA: TGTGCCAGCATTCCCGCCAGCGGGAGGTCTTCTAGCACAGATACGCAGTATTTT. This chain connects TRBV6-2 or TRBV6-3 to TRBJ2-3; 9 positions agree with TRBD2. V lost 7 bases to trimming and J lost 0 bases; unmatched junction nucleotides: 14. This CDR3 is 18 amino acids long. CDR1 is MNHEY and CDR2 is SVGEGT in the germline V gene.

The chain has TRBV11-2 and TRBJ1-1; possible D gene TRBD1, 5 bases. The CDR3 sequence is 16 residues long. CDR1 is SGHAT, CDR2 FQNNGV, per germline. Deletions cut 1 base from V and 4 bases from J, with 16 bases between. The CDR3 spells CASSLVGAGWGTEAFF. DNA of the CDR3: TGTGCCAGCAGCTTAGTTGGGGCAGGGTGGGGCACTGAAGCTTTCTTT.

J is TRBJ2-7 and V is TRBV20-1, with unresolved D. Trimming removed 3 bases from V and 2 bases from J, with 8 bases in between. From germline, CDR1 is DFQATT and CDR2 SNEGSKA (reference sequence). The CDR3 has 12 amino acids. The CDR3 reads CSASTYPYEQYF. DNA of the CDR3: TGCAGTGCTAGTACGTACCCCTACGAGCAGTACTTC.

The chain links TRBV20-1 to TRBJ2-3; TRBD2 matches at 9 bases. Looked up from germline, CDR1 is DFQATT and CDR2 is SNEGSKA (reference sequence). This CDR3 spans 15 amino acids. The CDR3, as DNA: TGCAGCGCAGATCTTAGCGGGAGTATTTCAGATACGCAGTATTTT. Translating it yields CSADLSGSISDTQYF.